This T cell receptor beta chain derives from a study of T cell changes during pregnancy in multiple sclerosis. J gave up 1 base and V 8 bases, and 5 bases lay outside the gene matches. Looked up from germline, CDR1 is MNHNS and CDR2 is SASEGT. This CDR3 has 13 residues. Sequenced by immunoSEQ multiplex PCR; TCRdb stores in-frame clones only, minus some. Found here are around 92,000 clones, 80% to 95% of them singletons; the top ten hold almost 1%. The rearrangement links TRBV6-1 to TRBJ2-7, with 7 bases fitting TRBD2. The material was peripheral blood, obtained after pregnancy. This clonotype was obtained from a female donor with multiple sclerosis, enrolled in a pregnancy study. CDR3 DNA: TGTGCCAGCCGCCAGCGGGAATCCTACGAGCAGTACTTC. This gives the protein CASRQRESYEQYF.